This T cell receptor beta chain appears in the sequencing data of a study of cytomegalovirus exposure and HLA in healthy donors. Germline V gene data show CDR1 as SQVTM and CDR2 as ANQGSEA. The CDR3 is made up of 19 amino acids. J was trimmed by 0 bases and V by 6 bases; bases with no gene match: 14. This clone was seen only once. In the PCR, 60 Vbeta and 13 Jbeta primers were used. Repertoires were generated with immunoSEQ multiplex PCR, while TCRdb's copy carries only in-frame clones and drops some. The data hold under 200,000 clones, with 75% to 80% observed a single time. This TCR came from a woman aged 30 to 39 in good health and CMV-seropositive. This rearrangement joins TRBV29-1 to TRBJ2-3; 14 positions match TRBD2. Sequencing input: PBMCs. CDR3 loop: CSVTRTSGGPSTSTDTQYF. The DNA of the CDR3 is TGCAGCGTAACTAGGACTAGCGGGGGGCCCTCGACTAGCACAGATACGCAGTATTTT.